This T cell receptor beta chain was identified during a study of blood T cell repertoires in COVID-19. In the study overall: T cells, B-cell-depleted T cells, or PBMCs provided the cDNA or gDNA that served as material.

Germline values: CDR1 WSHSY, CDR2 SAAADI. Germline trimming cut 6 bases from V and 5 bases from J; bases unmatched to any gene: 2. The length of the CDR3 is 14 residues. Repertoires were generated with immunoSEQ multiplex PCR, while TCRdb's copy carries only in-frame clones and drops some. The sample includes 200,000 to 250,000 clones, about 81% of them seen just once. The specimen sequenced was PBMCs or T cells enriched from blood (not recorded which). The TCR was taken from a man aged 35 to 55 who had recovered from COVID-19. The gene calls are TRBV10-2 and TRBJ2-1, with 12 bases identical to TRBD2. The CDR3: CASRLAGGHNEQFF. The CDR3 bases are TGCGCCAGCAGACTAGCGGGGGGCCACAATGAGCAGTTCTTC.